These 2 T cell receptor beta chains share one sample of origin, sequenced in a study of T cells after yellow fever vaccination. TCRdb re-analysed the 5' RACE reads in MiXCR, keeping a single row per CDR3 protein. The data contain 15,000 to 20,000 distinct CDR3 sequences, more than 4% of them seen just once; the ten biggest clones take up roughly 0.4%. Sequenced material: PBMCs, either bulk or a sorted T-cell subset (CD4+, CD8+, memory, or dextramer-sorted; not recorded which), taken 15 days after the yellow fever booster vaccination. The receptors were sampled from a man aged 30-40 years who received the YFV17D yellow fever vaccine.

This clonotype was observed many times. The gene calls are TRBV11-2 and TRBJ2-1, with 10 positions matching TRBD2. Germline V gene data show CDR1 as SGHAT and CDR2 as FQNNGV. The V segment lost 5 bases and the J segment 7 bases; nucleotides outside the gene matches: 17. The CDR3 contains 18 residues. CDR3 protein: CASSRYGGLAGVRNEQFF. The CDR3 coding sequence is TGTGCCAGCAGCCGATACGGGGGGCTAGCGGGAGTTAGGAATGAGCAGTTCTTC.

This clonotype appeared many times. V usage is TRBV20-1 and J usage is TRBJ2-5; the D gene is possibly TRBD2 (5 bases). Germline lookup yields CDR1 DFQATT and CDR2 SNEGSKA (reference sequence). V was clipped by 0 bases and J by 3 bases, with 11 bases between them. This CDR3 has 14 residues. The CDR3, as DNA: TGCAGTGCTAGAGATCGGGGTACGGAAGAGACCCAGTACTTC. Translation gives CSARDRGTEETQYF.